Presented here are 8 T cell receptor beta chains from one specimen sequenced in a study of tissue T cells after allogeneic stem cell transplantation. The repertoire was sequenced with immunoSEQ multiplex PCR; TCRdb's copy has only in-frame clones and lacks some. The sample lists some 25,000 clones, 73% occurring once. Material: tissue from the ileum, obtained at autopsy. These receptors were obtained from a female donor aged 60 or older with lung cancer.

The chain employs TRBV11-2 and TRBJ2-7, with 12 bases lining up with TRBD2. Germline V lookup: CDR1 SGHAT, CDR2 FQNNGV. The CDR3 spans 15 residues. Trimming removed 5 bases from V and 0 bases from J; junction bases left unmatched: 2. DNA for the CDR3: TGTGCCAGCAGCACGACTAGCGGGAGCTCCTACGAGCAGTACTTC. It encodes CASSTTSGSSYEQYF.

This clone has more than one count but fewer than ten. The chain employs TRBV5-8 and TRBJ1-5; D uncertain. The CDR3 length is 15 residues. Germline V gene lookup returns CDR1 SGHTS and CDR2 YDEGEE. V was clipped by 0 bases and J by 0 bases, with 7 bases between them. CDR3 nucleotides: TGTGCCAGCAGCTTGGCTGGGAATAGCAATCAGCCCCAGCATTTT. Translation: CASSLAGNSNQPQHF.

This CDR3 is CAWSVRISGANVLTF. CDR3 DNA: TGTGCCTGGAGTGTACGGATTTCTGGGGCCAACGTCCTGACTTTC. The chain has TRBV30 and TRBJ2-6; no definite D call. Germline V gene sequence: CDR1 GTSNPN, CDR2 SVGIG (reference sequence). Trimming took 0 bases from V and 1 from J, leaving 7 bases between them. The CDR3 is 15 amino acids. Complete variable domain (other parts from reference TRBV30 and TRBJ2-6): SQTIHQWPATLVQPVGSPLSLECTVEGTSNPNLYWYRQAAGRGLQLLFYSVGIGQISSEVPQNLSASRPQDRQFILSSKKLLLSDSGFYLCAWSVRISGANVLTFGAGSRLTVL.

The chain recombines TRBV5-1 with TRBJ2-1; D might be TRBD1 (6 bases). CDR1 and CDR2 from the germline V gene are SGHRS and YFSETQ. Trimming stripped 4 bases from V and 0 bases from J, with 11 bases between. This CDR3 comprises 15 residues. DNA for the CDR3: TGCGCCAGCAGCCCTACAGGGAGCTCCTACAATGAGCAGTTCTTC. Protein product: CASSPTGSSYNEQFF. Full variable domain (rest looked up from reference TRBV5-1 and TRBJ2-1): KAGVTQTPRYLIKTRGQQVTLSCSPISGHRSVSWYQQTPGQGLQFLFEYFSETQRNKGNFPGRFSGRQFSNSRSEMNVSTLELGDSALYLCASSPTGSSYNEQFFGPGTRLTVL.

This rearrangement joins TRBV27 to TRBJ2-1, with 11 bases aligning to TRBD1. V was pared by 7 bases and J by 6 bases, with 2 bases of the junction left unmatched. CDR3 size: 13 residues. Germline V gives CDR1 MNHEY, CDR2 SMNVEV (reference sequence). The CDR3 spells CASKGQGVNEQFF. CDR3 nucleotides: TGTGCCAGCAAGGGACAGGGGGTCAATGAGCAGTTCTTC.

CDR3 DNA sequence: TGTGCCAGCAGTCCTAGGTGGAGAAATGAGCAGTTCTTC. It specifies CASSPRWRNEQFF. The chain uses TRBV27 and TRBJ2-1; D gene ambiguous. From germline, CDR1 is MNHEY and CDR2 SMNVEV (reference sequence). V lost 5 bases to trimming and J lost 7 bases, with 12 bases between them. The CDR3 spans 13 residues.

This clone was seen a single time. V gene TRBV19 combines with J gene TRBJ1-6; TRBD1 agrees at 10 bases. V gave up 7 bases and J gave up 10 bases; unmatched junction bases: 7. CDR3 size: 14 residues. Germline V gene lookup returns CDR1 LNHDA and CDR2 SQIVND (reference sequence). CDR3 DNA sequence: TGTGCCAGTACGGACAGGGGGTTAATGTCACCCCTCCACTTT. Encoded protein: CASTDRGLMSPLHF.

The chain recombines TRBV2 with TRBJ2-1; the D is unclear. With 8 bases removed from V and 3 bases from J, the gap between germline ends came to 5 bases. This CDR3 has 11 amino acids. Germline V CDR1 and CDR2: SNHLY, FYNNEI. The CDR3 bases are TGTGCCAGCCCGAACTACAATGAGCAGTTCTTC. This sequence encodes CASPNYNEQFF.